This TCR beta chain originates from a study of beta chain features in type 1 diabetes (dated by TCRdb to 2017 to 2018). Notes on the research overall: Patients and healthy donors did not differ in mean age, gender distribution, total cell number or subset yield. A total of roughly 100 million sorted cells were examined across all samples, and RNA yield correlated strongly with the number of cells per subset. Regulatory and stem cell-like memory subsets were isolated from only 8 patients and about eight healthy donors, whereas naive and central memory subsets came from all 30 or so donors. The study compared the TCRB repertoires of sorted circulating CD4+ T cell subsets in recently diagnosed type 1 diabetes patients with those in matched healthy donors. On the study overall, not on this receptor specifically: Shorter templates might be favored by PCR, yet because patient and control samples were amplified and corrected together, any such skew would affect both groups equally. Only small numbers of individuals were included in the HLA sub-analyses, which left unresolved whether HLA type had any influence on TCRB rearrangement. Because cDNA was sequenced instead of genomic DNA, highly expressing activated cells could be over-represented, though the groups showed no difference in activation or CD3 levels. The naive, central memory and regulatory TCRB repertoires appeared to resemble one another more closely among patients than among healthy donors. A moderate but significant shortening of TCRB CDR3 length was observed in type 1 diabetes patients in all four CD4+ subsets. Patients with type 1 diabetes made fewer insertions and deleted more nucleotides at VDJ recombination sites, implying thymic rearrangement abnormalities.

The entire amount of isolated RNA was reverse transcribed using the High Capacity cDNA Reverse Transcription Kit, so the sequenced TCRB transcripts were expressed ones. Naive, central memory and regulatory T cell samples underwent deep immunoSEQ sequencing, averaging about 3.57 million total reads per sample. After sorted cells were lysed in RLT buffer, RNA was extracted with DNase-treated RNeasy Micro or Mini kits, with the choice depending on cell number. To prevent cross-contamination, every cell subset was processed on its own, while patient and healthy donor samples were processed together. Using the immunoSEQ multiplex PCR, TCRB sequences were amplified from cDNA into 87-bp fragments spanning the CDR3 region. Amplicons were sequenced on the Illumina HiSeq platform. The paper's processing steps were these. PCR bias was computationally corrected using synthetic template baselines, reads within Hamming distance 2 were collapsed, and singletons that could not be merged were discarded. By aligning reads against IMGT, V, D and J genes, CDR3 length, and insertions or deletions at six rearrangement sites were assigned. Within each subset, clonotype counts were normalized to sorted cell number, and only after that were true diversity and Gini coefficients computed with the tcR R package. The overlap coefficient, calculated on TCRB nucleotide sequences, was used to measure repertoire sharing. As a proxy for the pre-selection repertoire, out-of-frame TCRB sequences from naive cells were analyzed. The clones in this table, taken by TCRdb from immuneACCESS, are in-frame only. Not every clone is retained; where verified, under half of the shortfall comes from an unresolved V gene, and the cause of the rest is unknown. V and J calls and clone size are given by that table; D and trimming were obtained from the DNA. This sample lists about 300,000 clones; about 14% were detected once. Roughly 0.016% of the sample belongs to the ten largest clones.

This clone has a handful of counts. Which antigen it targets is not known. Within one base of it there is no much larger clone, and no base qualities were kept. From each donor, a single peripheral blood sample of about 100 mL on average was drawn into heparinised tubes. Naive, central memory, regulatory and stem cell-like memory CD4+ T cells were sorted on a BD FACSAria II using a panel including CD45RO, CCR7, CD25, CD127, CD95 and CD27. Every sorted population had a purity above 95%. PBMCs were isolated right away by Lymphoprep density gradient centrifugation and were stained directly, without culture. Samples were stained and sorted in pairs, with one healthy donor and one patient per experiment, so that batch effects were minimized. Based on the germline V gene, the CDR1 and CDR2 sequences are SGHTA and FQGNSA. V lost 4 bases and J lost 8 bases; the stretch between them is 7 bases long. There are 11 amino acids in the CDR3, from cysteine to phenylalanine inclusive. The entry retains the CDR3 DNA only, 33 bases that are in frame from base 1.

The clonotype originates from a young woman with type 1 diabetes. The rearrangement joined TRBV7-2 to TRBJ2-3; the D segment could be TRBD2, given 6 matching bases. Sequencing input: naive CD4+ T cells from blood. The cell subset or site tag for this specimen amounts to: true naive CD4+ T cells. This receptor has the CDR3 CASSSLATQYF. The DNA reads as follows: TGTGCCAGCAGCTCACTAGCTACGCAGTATTTT.